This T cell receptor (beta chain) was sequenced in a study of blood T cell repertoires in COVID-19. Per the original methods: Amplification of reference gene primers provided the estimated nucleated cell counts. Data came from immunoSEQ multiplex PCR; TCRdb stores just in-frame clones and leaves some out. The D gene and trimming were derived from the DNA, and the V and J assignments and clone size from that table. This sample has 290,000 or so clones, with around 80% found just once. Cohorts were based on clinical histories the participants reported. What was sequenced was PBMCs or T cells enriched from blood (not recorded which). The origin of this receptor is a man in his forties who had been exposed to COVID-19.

In DNA, the CDR3 is TGTGCCAGCCGAACTTCCAGCACAGATACGCAGTATTTT. Amino acids: CASRTSSTDTQYF. J is TRBJ2-3 and V is TRBV7-8; no reliable D call. This CDR3 has 13 amino acids. From germline, CDR1 is SGHVS and CDR2 FQNEAQ. V lost 8 bases and J 0 bases, leaving 9 bases between the germline ends.